These T cell receptor beta chains were read from a single sample in a study of radiotherapy plus CTLA-4 blockade in lung cancer. The assay was immunoSEQ multiplex PCR, and TCRdb's table has in-frame clones only and misses some. The sample has some 30,000 clones; around 80% are singletons. This sample comprised peripheral blood, obtained from a patient treated with radiotherapy plus ipilimumab. These receptors were collected from a human donor with non-small cell lung cancer who had stable disease on radiotherapy plus ipilimumab. Each CDR3 is given with its conserved first and last residue. A D gene is named only where the DNA matches it firmly. Size values are once, few and many counts, or a class for expanded clones, and some rows have none.

TRBJ1-6,NA,NA,TRBV6-5,14,TGTGCCAGCAGTGCAGGGCCCTATAATTCACCCCTCCACTTT,CASSAGPYNSPLHF
TRBJ1-1,NA,NA,TRBV11-2,15,TGTGCCAGCAGCGCCTACGCCAGGGGAAGCACTGAAGCTTTCTTT,CASSAYARGSTEAFF
TRBJ1-5,NA,NA,TRBV27,15,TGTGCCAGCAGTTTATCTAGAGGGAGCAATCAGCCCCAGCATTTT,CASSLSRGSNQPQHF
TRBJ1-5,NA,NA,TRBV5-1,14,TGCGCCAGCAGCTTGGGGGATGGCAATCAGCCCCAGCATTTT,CASSLGDGNQPQHF
TRBJ2-7,NA,NA,TRBV11-3,17,TGTGCCAGCAGCTTAGGGGTCAGGAGGCAGGGGTCCTACGAGCAGTACTTC,CASSLGVRRQGSYEQYF
TRBJ1-5,NA,TRBD1,TRBV27,15,TGTGCCAGCAGTTTGACAGGGGCTAGCAATCAGCCCCAGCATTTT,CASSLTGASNQPQHF
TRBJ1-1,NA,NA,TRBV5-1,14,TGCGCCAGCAGCTTGGCTGGACACAACACTGAAGCTTTCTTT,CASSLAGHNTEAFF
TRBJ1-1,NA,NA,TRBV19,15,TGTGCCAGTAGTATACGTAAGGCAACGAACACTGAAGCTTTCTTT,CASSIRKATNTEAFF
TRBJ2-3,NA,NA,TRBV10-3,15,TGTGCCATCAGCCCTGGGGGGACTAGCACAGATACGCAGTATTTT,CAISPGGTSTDTQYF
TRBJ1-6,NA,TRBD1,TRBV5-6,17,TGTGCCAGCAGCCTTACCCGGGACAGGGGTTACAATTCACCCCTCCACTTT,CASSLTRDRGYNSPLHF
TRBJ1-2,NA,TRBD1,TRBV4-3,16,TGCGCCAGCAGCCAAGATCAGGCAGGGGGCCTCTATGGCTACACCTTC,CASSQDQAGGLYGYTF
TRBJ1-1,NA,NA,TRBV18,12,TGTGCCAGCTCACGGGTGAACACTGAAGCTTTCTTT,CASSRVNTEAFF
TRBJ2-3,NA,TRBD2,TRBV7-9,17,TGTGCCAGCAGCTTAGGACTAGCGGGGGGTAGCACAGATACGCAGTATTTT,CASSLGLAGGSTDTQYF
TRBJ2-7,NA,TRBD1,TRBV30,12,TGTGCCTGGAGGCAGGGGGCATACGAGCAGTACTTC,CAWRQGAYEQYF
TRBJ1-4,NA,NA,TRBV9,14,TGTGCCAGCAGCGTAGGAGGGTTCGAGGAAAAACTGTTTTTT,CASSVGGFEEKLFF
TRBJ1-1,NA,TRBD1,TRBV7-2,13,TGTGCCAGCAGCCAACAGGGGGACACTGAAGCTTTCTTT,CASSQQGDTEAFF
TRBJ1-6,few,NA,TRBV2,20,TGTGCCAGCAGTGAAGCGCTCGAGACGGAGAAGGGGTCCTATAATTCACCCCTCCACTTT,CASSEALETEKGSYNSPLHF
TRBJ2-1,NA,NA,TRBV13,13,TGTGCCAGCAGGGGCAGGGCCCGGAATGAGCAGTTCTTC,CASRGRARNEQFF
TRBJ2-1,NA,NA,TRBV4-1,14,TGCGCCAGCAGCCAAGACCGGACACGGAATGAGCAGTTCTTC,CASSQDRTRNEQFF
TRBJ2-2,NA,NA,TRBV9,12,TGTGCCAGCAGCGTAGCCTTTCGGGAGCTGTTTTTT,CASSVAFRELFF
TRBJ1-2,NA,NA,TRBV5-1,17,TGCGCCAGCAGCTTGAGGGGCACAGGGTCCGGAACTTATGGCTACACCTTC,CASSLRGTGSGTYGYTF
TRBJ2-4,NA,NA,TRBV10-3,16,TGTGCCATCAGTGAAGGGACAACCCTAGCCAAAAACATTCAGTACTTC,CAISEGTTLAKNIQYF
TRBJ2-5,NA,TRBD2,TRBV7-3,14,TGTGCCAGCAGCTCCAGCGGGGGGAGGGAGACCCAGTACTTC,CASSSSGGRETQYF
TRBJ1-5,few,TRBD1,TRBV20-1,10,TGCAGTGCGACGGACAGGTTTCAGCATTTT,CSATDRFQHF
TRBJ2-5,NA,NA,TRBV9,16,TGTGCCAGCAGCGTAGCCGGGGGGCGGTTACAAGAGACCCAGTACTTC,CASSVAGGRLQETQYF
TRBJ1-1,NA,TRBD1,TRBV28,14,TGTGCCAGCAGTTTCGGGACAGGAAGATCTGAAGCTTTCTTT,CASSFGTGRSEAFF
TRBJ2-2,NA,TRBD2,TRBV10-2,18,TGCGCCAGCAGTGAATTGGGTAGCGGGTCGCCGAACACCGGGGAGCTGTTTTTT,CASSELGSGSPNTGELFF
TRBJ2-3,NA,NA,TRBV19,15,TGTGCCAGTGCCCAGTTGGGACCTCAGTCAGATACGCAGTATTTT,CASAQLGPQSDTQYF
TRBJ1-2,NA,NA,TRBV5-8,13,TGTGCCAGCAGCTTGGTCCAAAACTATGGCTACACCTTC,CASSLVQNYGYTF
TRBJ1-2,NA,TRBD1,TRBV7-9,15,TGTGCCAGCAGCTTCAGGGGGACAGGGGACTATGGCTACACCTTC,CASSFRGTGDYGYTF
TRBJ2-5,NA,NA,TRBV11-2,17,TGTGCCAGCAGCTTAGATCTGGTAGCGAAGAATGTTGAGACCCAGTACTTC,CASSLDLVAKNVETQYF
TRBJ1-1,once,NA,TRBV27,14,TGTGCCAGCAGTTTATCAGGGTGGAACACTGAAGCTTTCTTT,CASSLSGWNTEAFF
TRBJ1-1,NA,NA,TRBV19,12,TGTGCCAGTGGCCGACAGGTCCCGGGGGCTTTCTTT,CASGRQVPGAFF
TRBJ2-4,NA,NA,TRBV28,14,TGTGCCAGCAGTCTTGAACAGGGAGGAAACATTCAGTACTTC,CASSLEQGGNIQYF
TRBJ2-3,once,NA,TRBV7-6,15,TGTGCCAGCAGCTTATCCTCCATTAGCACAGATACGCAGTATTTT,CASSLSSISTDTQYF
TRBJ1-2,NA,TRBD1,TRBV6-1,13,TGTGCCAGCAGCGAACAGGGGGTCGGGGGCTACACCTTC,CASSEQGVGGYTF
TRBJ2-7,NA,TRBD2,TRBV11-2,17,TGTGCCAGCAGCCCCGGGGTAGCGGGGGGTAGCTCCTACGAGCAGTACTTC,CASSPGVAGGSSYEQYF
TRBJ2-5,NA,TRBD2,TRBV5-1,16,TGCGCCAGCAGCTTGACGAAGCGGGGGGCCGAAGAGACCCAGTACTTC,CASSLTKRGAEETQYF
TRBJ1-2,NA,NA,TRBV19,14,TGTGCCAGTAGTAAGGGACGGAAATCTAGTGGCTACACCTTC,CASSKGRKSSGYTF
TRBJ2-3,NA,NA,TRBV27,14,TGTGCCAGCAGTATAGGGCTGAGCACAGATACGCAGTATTTT,CASSIGLSTDTQYF
TRBJ2-2,NA,NA,TRBV7-2,15,TGTGCCAGCAGCCATAACACCGCGGGTACCGGGGAGCTGTTTTTT,CASSHNTAGTGELFF
TRBJ2-7,NA,TRBD2,TRBV6-6,14,TGTGCCAGCAGTTACTCTAAAGCGGGGCACGAGCAGTACTTC,CASSYSKAGHEQYF
TRBJ2-3,NA,NA,TRBV5-1,14,TGCGCCAGCAGCTTGGGAGCTGGGGCAGATACGCAGTATTTT,CASSLGAGADTQYF
TRBJ2-1,once,NA,TRBV7-2,16,TGTGCCAGCAGCCGCCTCCCGGGCCTAGGGGTAAATGAGCAGTTCTTC,CASSRLPGLGVNEQFF
TRBJ1-1,NA,NA,TRBV5-8,15,TGTGCCAGCAGCTTGTTAGGGCGGATGAACACTGAAGCTTTCTTT,CASSLLGRMNTEAFF
TRBJ1-3,NA,TRBD1,TRBV27,16,TGTGCCAGCAGTCTGAACAGGGGGTTCTCTGGAAACACCATATATTTT,CASSLNRGFSGNTIYF
TRBJ1-1,NA,NA,TRBV6-5,16,TGTGCCAGCAGTTACTCGCTCGGGACGACAAGCATTGAAGCTTTCTTT,CASSYSLGTTSIEAFF
TRBJ2-2,NA,NA,TRBV7-2,16,TGTGCCAGCAGCTTCCTTCGGGCCTCGAACACCGGGGAGCTGTTTTTT,CASSFLRASNTGELFF
TRBJ2-1,NA,TRBD1,TRBV5-4,18,TGTGCCAGCAGCAGTCCGGGACAGGGGCCCCTCACTTACAATGAGCAGTTCTTC,CASSSPGQGPLTYNEQFF
TRBJ2-3,NA,TRBD1,TRBV25-1,17,TGTGCCAGCAGTGAATTAGGCAGGGGGAGACAAACAGATACGCAGTATTTT,CASSELGRGRQTDTQYF
TRBJ2-7,NA,TRBD2,TRBV5-1,15,TGCGCCAGCAGATCCGGGACTAGCGGGGTGTACGAGCAGTACTTC,CASRSGTSGVYEQYF
TRBJ2-5,NA,TRBD2,TRBV30,16,TGTGCCCGCGGGACTAGCGGGGGGCGGAGCCGTGAGACCCAGTACTTC,CARGTSGGRSRETQYF
TRBJ2-4,NA,NA,TRBV6-5,14,TGTGCCAGCAGTTACACTCCAAAGGCAAACATTCAGTACTTC,CASSYTPKANIQYF
TRBJ1-1,NA,TRBD1,TRBV7-8,14,TGTGCCAGCAGCCCCTCGACAGGGGGAAACGGTGCTTTCTTT,CASSPSTGGNGAFF
TRBJ2-2,NA,NA,TRBV9,15,TGTGCCAGCAGCGTAAGGGGCACGAACACCGGGGAGCTGTTTTTT,CASSVRGTNTGELFF